This record concerns one T cell receptor beta chain sequence. No antigen is known for it. Clones were read by immunoSEQ multiplex PCR, and TCRdb kept only the in-frame ones, dropping some. In the table there are more than 35,000 clones, approximately 81% of which are singletons. This sample was included in a study of lymphopenia after photon versus proton radiotherapy. Study-level findings and limits: Post-nadir TCR diversity decline inversely tracked overall survival among those who died. Post-nadir diversity loss with photons came from oligoclonal expansion, particularly CD8+ Temra cells. Relative stability marked proton patients; photon patients lost diversity and naive cells. Better survival with proton therapy was suggested as possible, not demonstrated.

This CDR3 is built from 16 residues. Germline V gene lookup returns CDR1 MGHRA and CDR2 YSYEKL. Trimming left V 0 bases short and J 5 bases short, with 15 bases between. The TCR originated in a middle-aged man with gastric cancer. The genes are TRBV4-1 and TRBJ2-3; possibly TRBD2 for D (6 bases). Sample: peripheral blood, taken from a patient treated with photon-based radiotherapy. The CDR3 loop reads CASSQDHGGLRDTQYF. The CDR3 DNA follows: TGCGCCAGCAGCCAAGATCACGGGGGTCTCAGAGATACGCAGTATTTT.